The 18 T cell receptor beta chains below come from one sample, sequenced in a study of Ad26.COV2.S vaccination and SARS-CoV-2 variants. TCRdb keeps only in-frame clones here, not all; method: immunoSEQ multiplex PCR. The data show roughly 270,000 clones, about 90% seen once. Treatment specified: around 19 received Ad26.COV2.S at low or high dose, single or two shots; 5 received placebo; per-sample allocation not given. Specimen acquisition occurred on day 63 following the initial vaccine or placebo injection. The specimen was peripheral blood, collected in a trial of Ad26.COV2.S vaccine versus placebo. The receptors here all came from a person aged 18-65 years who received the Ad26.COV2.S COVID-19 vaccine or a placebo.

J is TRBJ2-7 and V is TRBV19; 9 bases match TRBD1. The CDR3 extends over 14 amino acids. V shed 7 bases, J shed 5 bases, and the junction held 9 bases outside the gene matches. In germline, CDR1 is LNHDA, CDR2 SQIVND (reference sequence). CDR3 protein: CASTEGQGWDEQYF. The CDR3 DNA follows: TGTGCCAGTACTGAGGGACAGGGTTGGGACGAGCAGTACTTC.

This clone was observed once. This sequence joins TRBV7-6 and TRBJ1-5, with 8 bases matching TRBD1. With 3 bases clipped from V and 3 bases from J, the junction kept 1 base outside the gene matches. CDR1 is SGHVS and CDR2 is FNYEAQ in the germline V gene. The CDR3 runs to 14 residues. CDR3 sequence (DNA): TGTGCCAGCAGCTTGGACAGGGACAATCAGCCCCAGCATTTT. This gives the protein CASSLDRDNQPQHF. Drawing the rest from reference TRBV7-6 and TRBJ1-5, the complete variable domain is GAGVSQSPRYKVTKRGQDVALRCDPISGHVSLYWYRQALGQGPEFLTYFNYEAQQDKSGLPNDRFSAERPEGSISTLTIQRTEQRDSAMYRCASSLDRDNQPQHFGDGTRLSIL.

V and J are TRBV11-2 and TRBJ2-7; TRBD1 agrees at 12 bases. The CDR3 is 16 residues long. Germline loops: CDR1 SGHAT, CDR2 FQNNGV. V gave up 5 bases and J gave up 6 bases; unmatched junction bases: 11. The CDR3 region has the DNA TGTGCCAGCAGCCTCAATACCCGGGACAGGGGGCGCGAGCAGTACTTC. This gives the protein CASSLNTRDRGREQYF.

The CDR3 nucleotides are TGCGCCAGCAGAAGGGACTCAGGCACAGATACGCAGTATTTT. It is translated as CASRRDSGTDTQYF. The genes are TRBV5-1 and TRBJ2-3, with D possibly being TRBD2 (6 bases). The CDR3 spans 14 residues. V was clipped by 5 bases and J by 1 base, with 11 bases between them. Germline CDR1 is SGHRS and CDR2 is YFSETQ.

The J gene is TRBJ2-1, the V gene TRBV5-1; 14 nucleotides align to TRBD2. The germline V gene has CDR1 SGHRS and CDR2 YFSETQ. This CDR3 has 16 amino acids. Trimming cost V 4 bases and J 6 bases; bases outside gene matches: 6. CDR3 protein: CASSLLTSGRGNEQFF. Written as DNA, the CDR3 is TGCGCCAGCAGCCTGCTGACTAGCGGGAGGGGCAATGAGCAGTTCTTC.

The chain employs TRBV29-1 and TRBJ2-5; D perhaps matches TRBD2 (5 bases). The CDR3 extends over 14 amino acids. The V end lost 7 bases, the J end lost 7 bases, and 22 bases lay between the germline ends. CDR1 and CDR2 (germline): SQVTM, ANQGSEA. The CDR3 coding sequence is TGCAGCGGAAGGGAGCTACCTGGCAAAGGGACCCAGTACTTC. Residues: CSGRELPGKGTQYF.

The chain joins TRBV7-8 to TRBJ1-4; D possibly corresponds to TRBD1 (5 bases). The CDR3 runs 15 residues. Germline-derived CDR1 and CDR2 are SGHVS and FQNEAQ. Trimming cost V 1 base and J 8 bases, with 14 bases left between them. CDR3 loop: CASSLGSIGGEKLFF. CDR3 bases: TGTGCCAGCAGCTTAGGGTCCATCGGGGGAGAAAAACTGTTTTTT.

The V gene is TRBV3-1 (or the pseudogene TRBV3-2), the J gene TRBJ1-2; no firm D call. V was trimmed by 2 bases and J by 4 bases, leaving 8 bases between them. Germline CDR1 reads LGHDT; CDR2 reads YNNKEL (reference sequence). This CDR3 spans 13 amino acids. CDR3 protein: CASSQLTFYGYTF. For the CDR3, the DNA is TGTGCCAGCAGCCAATTGACTTTCTATGGCTACACCTTC.

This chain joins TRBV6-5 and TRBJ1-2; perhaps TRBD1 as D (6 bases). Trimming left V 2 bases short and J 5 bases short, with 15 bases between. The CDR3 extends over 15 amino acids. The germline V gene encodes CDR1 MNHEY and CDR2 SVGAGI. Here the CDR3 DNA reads TGTGCCAGCAGTTACGTGACAGGTGCTGGTTATGGCTACACCTTC. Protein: CASSYVTGAGYGYTF.

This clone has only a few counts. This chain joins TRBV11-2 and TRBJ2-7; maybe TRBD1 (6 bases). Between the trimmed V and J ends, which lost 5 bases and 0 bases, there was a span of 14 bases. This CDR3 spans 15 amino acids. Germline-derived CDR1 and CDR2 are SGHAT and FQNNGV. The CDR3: CASSPIQGFSYEQYF. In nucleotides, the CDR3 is TGTGCCAGCAGCCCCATACAGGGCTTCTCCTACGAGCAGTACTTC.

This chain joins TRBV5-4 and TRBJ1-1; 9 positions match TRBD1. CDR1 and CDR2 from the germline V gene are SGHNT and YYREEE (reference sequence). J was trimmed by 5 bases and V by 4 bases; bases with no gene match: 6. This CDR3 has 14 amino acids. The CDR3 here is CASSLGQGRTEAFF. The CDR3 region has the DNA TGTGCCAGCAGCCTAGGACAGGGGAGGACTGAAGCTTTCTTT.

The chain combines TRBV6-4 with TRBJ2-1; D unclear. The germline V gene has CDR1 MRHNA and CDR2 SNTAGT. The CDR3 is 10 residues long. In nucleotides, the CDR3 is TGTGCGCTCACCTACAATGAGCAGTTCTTC. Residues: CALTYNEQFF.

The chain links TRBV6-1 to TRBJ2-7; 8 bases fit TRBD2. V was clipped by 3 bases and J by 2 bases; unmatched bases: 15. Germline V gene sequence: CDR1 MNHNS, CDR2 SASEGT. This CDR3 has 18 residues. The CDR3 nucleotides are TGTGCCAGCAGTGATCCTCCCCTGCAGGGACTAGGAACCTACGAGCAGTACTTC. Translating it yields CASSDPPLQGLGTYEQYF.

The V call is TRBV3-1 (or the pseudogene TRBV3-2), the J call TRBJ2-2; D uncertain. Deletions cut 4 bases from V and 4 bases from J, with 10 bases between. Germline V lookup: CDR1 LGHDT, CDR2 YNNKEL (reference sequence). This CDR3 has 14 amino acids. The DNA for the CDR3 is TGTGCCAGCAGCCCGCTTACAAGCACCGGGGAGCTGTTTTTT. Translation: CASSPLTSTGELFF.

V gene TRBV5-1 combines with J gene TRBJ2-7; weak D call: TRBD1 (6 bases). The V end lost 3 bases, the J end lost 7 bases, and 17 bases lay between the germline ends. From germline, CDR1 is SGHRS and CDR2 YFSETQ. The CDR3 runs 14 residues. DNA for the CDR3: TGCGCCAGCAGCTCACAGGGTTCGGCAGAAGAGCAGTACTTC. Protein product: CASSSQGSAEEQYF.

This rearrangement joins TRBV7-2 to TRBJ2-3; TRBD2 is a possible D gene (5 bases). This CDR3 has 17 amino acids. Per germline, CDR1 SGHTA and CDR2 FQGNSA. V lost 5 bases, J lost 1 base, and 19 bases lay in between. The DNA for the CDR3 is TGTGCCAGCAGCGGTCGAATGGGAAGCGGACGCACAGATACGCAGTATTTT. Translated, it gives CASSGRMGSGRTDTQYF.

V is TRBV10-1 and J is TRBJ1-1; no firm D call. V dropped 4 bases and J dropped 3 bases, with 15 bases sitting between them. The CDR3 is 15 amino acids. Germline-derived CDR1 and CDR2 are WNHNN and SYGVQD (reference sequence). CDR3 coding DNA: TGCGCCAGCAGTGGAAGGGCCACGGACTACACTGAAGCTTTCTTT. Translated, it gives CASSGRATDYTEAFF.

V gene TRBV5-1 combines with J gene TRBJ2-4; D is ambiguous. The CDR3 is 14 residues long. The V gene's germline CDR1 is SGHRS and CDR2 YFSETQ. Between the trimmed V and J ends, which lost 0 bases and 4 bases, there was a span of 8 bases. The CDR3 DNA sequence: TGCGCCAGCAGCTTGGACTACTCAAAAAACATTCAGTACTTC. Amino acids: CASSLDYSKNIQYF.